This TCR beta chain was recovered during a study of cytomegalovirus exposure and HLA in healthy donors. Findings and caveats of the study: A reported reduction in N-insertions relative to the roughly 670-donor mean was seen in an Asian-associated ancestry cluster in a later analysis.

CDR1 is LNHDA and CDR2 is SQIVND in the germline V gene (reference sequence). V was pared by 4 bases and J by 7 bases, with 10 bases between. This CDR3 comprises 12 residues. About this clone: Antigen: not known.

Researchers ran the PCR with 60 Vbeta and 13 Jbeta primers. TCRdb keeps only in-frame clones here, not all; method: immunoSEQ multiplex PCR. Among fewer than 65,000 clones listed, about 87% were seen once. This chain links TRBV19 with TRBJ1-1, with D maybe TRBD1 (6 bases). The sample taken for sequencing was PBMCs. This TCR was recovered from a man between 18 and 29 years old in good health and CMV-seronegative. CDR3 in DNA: TGTGCCAGTAGTACCGGACAGTTTGAAGCTTTCTTT. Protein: CASSTGQFEAFF.